The present TCR beta chain was sequenced within a study of cytomegalovirus exposure and HLA in healthy donors. Comments on this clone: The antigen remains undetermined.

J was trimmed by 0 bases and V by 4 bases; bases with no gene match: 6. Germline V CDR1 and CDR2: SQVTM, ANQGSEA. CDR3 size: 15 residues. Findings and caveats of the study: HLA alleles were associated with fewer than 20,000 TCR beta sequences in a later analysis at 0.05 false discovery rate. Reportedly, fewer N-insertions than the approximately 690-donor mean appeared in an Asian-associated ancestry cluster in a later analysis.

It was with 60 Vbeta and 13 Jbeta primers that the PCR ran. Produced via immunoSEQ multiplex PCR; TCRdb's table is partial and in-frame only. The table lists 150,000 to 200,000 clones, over 60% of them singletons. The chain is built from TRBV29-1 and TRBJ2-1; 7 bases line up with TRBD2. The source material was PBMCs. The sequence was obtained from a woman in her 30s in good health and CMV-seronegative. The CDR3 nucleotides read TGCAGCGTTGCGGTAGCGGGTCCCTCCTACAATGAGCAGTTCTTC. This codes for CSVAVAGPSYNEQFF.